The 27 T cell receptor beta chains presented below share a single source sample, sequenced in a study of a mutant IDH1 vaccine in newly diagnosed glioma. Sequencing was performed with immunoSEQ multiplex PCR; in TCRdb, only in-frame clones are kept and a portion is missing. In the table there are tens of thousands of clones, roughly four fifths of which are singletons. Their target antigens are unknown. Documented time point: week 47, end of study. Every vaccine dose comprised 300 ug of mutant IDH1 20-mer peptide plus topical imiquimod. The sample consisted of PBMCs, taken from a glioma patient whose treatment included an IDH1 peptide vaccine. Receptors were obtained from a man in his forties with glioma.

The chain has TRBV7-2 and TRBJ1-4, with 7 positions matching TRBD1. V shed 5 bases, J shed 11 bases, and the junction held 2 bases outside the gene matches. The CDR3 has 11 residues. The germline CDR1 and CDR2 sequences are SGHTA and FQGNSA. The CDR3 region is CASSQGGKLFF. CDR3 sequence (DNA): TGTGCCAGCAGCCAGGGGGGGAAACTGTTTTTT.

The chain uses TRBV7-2 and TRBJ2-2; TRBD1 agrees at 7 bases. The CDR3 is made up of 16 amino acids. V dropped 5 bases and J dropped 2; count of bases not matched to a gene: 8. Germline CDR1 SGHTA, CDR2 FQGNSA. This CDR3 is CASSQDRRANTGELFF. In nucleotides, the CDR3 is TGTGCCAGCAGCCAGGACAGGCGGGCAAACACCGGGGAGCTGTTTTTT.

This chain joins TRBV19 and TRBJ1-1; D remains ambiguous. The germline CDR1 and CDR2 sequences are LNHDA and SQIVND (reference sequence). The V and J ends lost 4 bases and 0 bases respectively, with 9 bases between them. This CDR3 has 14 residues. In DNA form, the CDR3 reads TGTGCCAGTAGTAACGCGGGTATGAACACTGAAGCTTTCTTT. Translating gives CASSNAGMNTEAFF.

The chain uses TRBV30 and TRBJ1-1; D is uncertain. The CDR3 extends over 14 amino acids. V lost 0 bases, J lost 4 bases, and 12 bases lay in between. The germline V gene has CDR1 GTSNPN and CDR2 SVGIG (reference sequence). The CDR3 region is CAWSVSLRRTEAFF. The CDR3 coding sequence is TGTGCCTGGAGTGTGTCCTTGAGGCGCACTGAAGCTTTCTTT.

V usage is TRBV2 and J usage is TRBJ1-2; TRBD1 matches 7 bases. The CDR3 has 15 amino acids. Germline trimming cut 1 base from V and 6 bases from J; bases unmatched to any gene: 8. Germline CDR1 reads SNHLY; CDR2 reads FYNNEI. CDR3 region: CASSEGTGRADGYTF. The CDR3 DNA reads as TGTGCCAGCAGTGAAGGGACAGGTCGAGCGGATGGCTACACCTTC.

The V gene is TRBV6-5, the J gene TRBJ1-2; the D gene is possibly TRBD1 (6 bases). The germline gives CDR1 MNHEY, CDR2 SVGAGI. V dropped 5 bases and J dropped 7 bases, with 17 bases sitting between them. The CDR3 length is 14 residues. Here the CDR3 DNA reads TGTGCCAGCAGTCGCACAACAGGGTTTAGTGGCTACACCTTC. This gives the protein CASSRTTGFSGYTF.

The chain has TRBV25-1 and TRBJ1-2; a weak D match, TRBD1 (5 bases). The CDR3 runs to 14 residues. Germline values: CDR1 MGHDK, CDR2 SYGVNS. V shed 2 bases and J shed 6 bases, with 13 bases lying between them. CDR3 protein: CASSELPGDHGYTF. The CDR3 bases are TGTGCCAGCAGTGAACTACCCGGGGACCATGGCTACACCTTC.

The chain recombines TRBV30 with TRBJ1-6; D ambiguous. Trimming took off 5 bases at V and 0 bases at J, with 11 bases between the two ends. Germline V CDR1 and CDR2: GTSNPN, SVGIG (reference sequence). This CDR3 has 15 amino acids. This CDR3 is CAWVTANSYNSPLHF. The CDR3, as DNA: TGTGCCTGGGTTACAGCGAACTCCTATAATTCACCCCTCCACTTT. The full variable domain, in which reference TRBV30 and TRBJ1-6 provide the parts outside the CDR3, is SQTIHQWPATLVQPVGSPLSLECTVEGTSNPNLYWYRQAAGRGLQLLFYSVGIGQISSEVPQNLSASRPQDRQFILSSKKLLLSDSGFYLCAWVTANSYNSPLHFGNGTRLTVT.

This rearrangement joins TRBV30 to TRBJ1-6, with D maybe TRBD1 (5 bases). V was cut by 4 bases and J by 5 bases, with 9 bases left in between. Germline V gene lookup returns CDR1 GTSNPN and CDR2 SVGIG (reference sequence). This CDR3 region has 13 residues. CDR3: CAWNRQHNSPLHF. As DNA, the CDR3 is TGTGCCTGGAACCGACAGCATAATTCACCCCTCCACTTT.

This sequence joins TRBV28 and TRBJ1-2, with a weak D call TRBD1 (5 bases). V lost 6 bases and J lost 6, with 11 bases in between. Germline-derived CDR1 and CDR2 are MDHEN and SYDVKM. The CDR3 length is 12 residues. The CDR3 bases are TGTGCCAGCAGAGGGGTTGTTGATGGCTACACCTTC. Translation gives CASRGVVDGYTF.

This clone was detected only once. The chain carries TRBV21-1 and TRBJ2-7; the D call TRBD1 from the table was never checked on the DNA. TRBV21-1 is shown as a pseudogene. The CDR3 length is 16 residues. The CDR3 DNA reads as TGTGCCAGCAGCATTCCTCGGGACAGGTCTTTTAGTGAGCAGTACTTC. Translated: CASSIPRDRSFSEQYF.

The chain has TRBV7-6 and TRBJ2-7; 7 nucleotides line up with TRBD2. With V trimmed by 3 bases and J by 2 bases, 1 base remained unmatched. The CDR3 length is 13 residues. The germline CDR1 and CDR2 sequences are SGHVS and FNYEAQ. As DNA, the CDR3 is TGTGCCAGCAGCTTGGGGAGGGCCTACGAGCAGTACTTC. This encodes CASSLGRAYEQYF.

V and J are TRBV6-6 and TRBJ2-3; the D gene could be TRBD1 or TRBD2 (5 bases each). V lost 6 bases and J lost 0, with 13 bases in between. Germline CDR1 and CDR2: MNHNY and SVGAGI (reference sequence). CDR3 size: 15 residues. The CDR3 sequence is CASSAPEGSTDTQYF. The CDR3 DNA follows: TGTGCCAGCAGCGCTCCAGAGGGGAGCACAGATACGCAGTATTTT.

The chain combines TRBV5-4 with TRBJ1-5; D not certain. The V end was cut by 1 base, the J end by 5 bases, with 7 bases between. Germline values: CDR1 SGHNT, CDR2 YYREEE (reference sequence). The CDR3 consists of 13 residues. The CDR3 DNA follows: TGTGCCAGCAGCTTGCGGTGGTATCAGCCCCAGCATTTT. Encoded protein: CASSLRWYQPQHF. The full variable domain, completed using reference TRBV5-4 and TRBJ1-5, is ETGVTQSPTHLIKTRGQQVTLRCSSQSGHNTVSWYQQALGQGPQFIFQYYREEENGRGNFPPRFSGLQFPNYSSELNVNALELDDSALYLCASSLRWYQPQHFGDGTRLSIL.

The chain recombines TRBV15 with TRBJ1-5; D possibly corresponds to TRBD1 (6 bases). This CDR3 has 15 amino acids. CDR1 LNHNV and CDR2 YYDKDF come from the germline V gene (reference sequence). V lost 3 bases, J lost 5 bases, and 14 bases lay in between. The CDR3 coding sequence is TGTGCCACCAGCAGCGATGGGGGGGCTTATCAGCCCCAGCATTTT. Encoded protein: CATSSDGGAYQPQHF.

The chain combines TRBV9 with TRBJ1-4; 8 bases align to TRBD1. The junction had 5 bases not matched to a gene; V was cut back by 0 bases and J by 4 bases. There are 16 residues in the CDR3. The germline V gene encodes CDR1 SGDLS and CDR2 YYNGEE. CDR3 nucleotides: TGTGCCAGCAGCGTAGACTCGACAGGGGTTAATGAAAAACTGTTTTTT. Amino acids: CASSVDSTGVNEKLFF.

The V and J genes are TRBV10-3 and TRBJ2-2; 12 bases line up with TRBD1. The V gene's germline CDR1 is ENHRY and CDR2 SYGVKD. With V trimmed by 4 bases and J by 4 bases, 10 bases remained unmatched. The CDR3 has 18 amino acids. CDR3: CAISAGDRGPPSTGELFF. In DNA form, the CDR3 reads TGTGCCATCAGTGCTGGGGACAGGGGGCCCCCGAGCACCGGGGAGCTGTTTTTT.

This clone was recorded only once. This rearrangement joins TRBV6-5 to TRBJ2-1; maybe TRBD2 (6 bases). V was shortened by 1 base and J by 7 bases, with 17 bases between the two germline ends. The CDR3 sequence is 16 residues long. Germline V gene lookup returns CDR1 MNHEY and CDR2 SVGAGI. CDR3 DNA sequence: TGTGCCAGCAGTTACTTTGGGAGGCGGTACATGAATGAGCAGTTCTTC. Amino acids: CASSYFGRRYMNEQFF.

The chain couples TRBV7-8 to TRBJ1-4; D unclear. The CDR3 contains 16 residues. CDR1 and CDR2 (germline): SGHVS, FQNEAQ. Trimming pared 5 bases from V and 6 bases from J, leaving 19 bases between. In nucleotides, the CDR3 is TGTGCCAGCAGCCCCCTCTCAGGATTTGGGGATGAAAAACTGTTTTTT. This sequence encodes CASSPLSGFGDEKLFF. The complete variable domain, with remaining parts taken from reference TRBV7-8 and TRBJ1-4, reads GAGVSQSPRYKVAKRGQDVALRCDPISGHVSLFWYQQALGQGPEFLTYFQNEAQLDKSGLPSDRFFAERPEGSVSTLKIQRTQQEDSAVYLCASSPLSGFGDEKLFFGSGTQLSVL.

The gene calls are TRBV6-6 and TRBJ2-7, with 8 bases aligning to TRBD2. Germline V gene sequence: CDR1 MNHNY, CDR2 SVGAGI (reference sequence). The CDR3 spans 15 residues. V lost 7 bases and J lost 0; bases outside the gene matches: 8. The CDR3 bases are TGTGCCAGCACCTCCCGGGGGGGAGGCTCCTACGAGCAGTACTTC. This encodes CASTSRGGGSYEQYF.

The chain links TRBV30 to TRBJ2-1; a weak D match, TRBD2 (6 bases). This CDR3 comprises 17 residues. Between the trimmed V and J ends, which lost 0 bases and 3 bases, there was a span of 18 bases. The V gene's germline CDR1 is GTSNPN and CDR2 SVGIG (reference sequence). The DNA for the CDR3 is TGTGCCTGGAGTGTACGGCCGTCGGGGGTCAGCTACAATGAGCAGTTCTTC. Its translation: CAWSVRPSGVSYNEQFF.

This clone was seen a handful of times. This rearrangement joins TRBV5-6 to TRBJ2-2, with 7 positions matching TRBD1. CDR1 is SGHDT, CDR2 YYEEEE, per germline. V dropped 0 bases and J dropped 4; count of bases not matched to a gene: 0. This CDR3 contains 14 residues. CDR3 sequence reads: CASSLEGATGELFF. The CDR3 DNA reads as TGTGCCAGCAGCTTGGAGGGGGCCACCGGGGAGCTGTTTTTT.

This chain links TRBV7-9 with TRBJ2-7; D might be TRBD1 or TRBD2, each matching 5 bases. The V end lost 5 bases, the J end lost 0 bases, and 17 bases lay between the germline ends. Germline V CDR1 and CDR2: SEHNR, FQNEAQ (reference sequence). The CDR3 extends over 16 amino acids. The DNA for the CDR3 is TGTGCCAGCAGCCCGACCGGGACGGCGAGCTCCTACGAGCAGTACTTC. It is translated as CASSPTGTASSYEQYF.

The V gene is TRBV13, the J gene TRBJ1-6; 8 bases fit TRBD1. The trim removed 0 bases at V and 2 bases at J, leaving 0 bases unmatched. Looked up from germline, CDR1 is PRHDT and CDR2 is FYEKMQ (reference sequence). The CDR3 runs to 16 residues. The CDR3 region is CASSLGQGAYNSPLHF. DNA of the CDR3: TGTGCCAGCAGCTTAGGACAGGGGGCCTATAATTCACCCCTCCACTTT.

The CDR3 spells CASSQDGSPDSPLHF. The CDR3 nucleotides read TGCGCCAGCAGCCAAGATGGGAGCCCCGATTCACCCCTCCACTTT. This sequence joins TRBV4-3 and TRBJ1-6; no firm D call. CDR3 length: 15 residues. The V end was cut by 0 bases, the J end by 8 bases, with 11 bases between. From germline, CDR1 is LGHNA and CDR2 YSLEER.

The CDR3 sequence: CASRSHRGRTSEAFF. The CDR3 DNA is TGTGCCAGCAGGTCGCACAGGGGCCGCACTTCCGAAGCTTTCTTT. This chain connects TRBV7-2 to TRBJ1-1; TRBD1 matches at 7 bases. This CDR3 has 15 amino acids. From germline, CDR1 is SGHTA and CDR2 FQGNSA. Trimming removed 6 bases from V and 8 bases from J; junction bases left unmatched: 15.

The chain recombines TRBV6-9 with TRBJ1-1; tentative D call: TRBD1 (6 bases). The CDR3 is 14 residues long. Trimming took off 11 bases at V and 1 base at J, with 17 bases between the two ends. CDR1 and CDR2 (germline): MNHGY, SVAAGI. As DNA, the CDR3 is TGTGCCGACGGGGACACTCGACCGAACACTGAAGCTTTCTTT. Translated, it gives CADGDTRPNTEAFF.